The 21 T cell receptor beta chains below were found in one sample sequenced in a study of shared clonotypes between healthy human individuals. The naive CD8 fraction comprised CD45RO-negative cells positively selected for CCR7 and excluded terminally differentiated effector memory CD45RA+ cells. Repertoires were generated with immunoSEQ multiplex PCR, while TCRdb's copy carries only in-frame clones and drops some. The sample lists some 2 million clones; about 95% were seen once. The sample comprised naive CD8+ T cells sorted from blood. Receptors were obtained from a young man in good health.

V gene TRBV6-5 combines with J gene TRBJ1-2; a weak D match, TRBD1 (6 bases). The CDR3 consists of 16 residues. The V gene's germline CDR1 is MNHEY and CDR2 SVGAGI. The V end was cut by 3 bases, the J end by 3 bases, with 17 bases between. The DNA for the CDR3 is TGTGCCAGCAGTTATGGCGGGGGCGATGGATACTATGGCTACACCTTC. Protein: CASSYGGGDGYYGYTF.

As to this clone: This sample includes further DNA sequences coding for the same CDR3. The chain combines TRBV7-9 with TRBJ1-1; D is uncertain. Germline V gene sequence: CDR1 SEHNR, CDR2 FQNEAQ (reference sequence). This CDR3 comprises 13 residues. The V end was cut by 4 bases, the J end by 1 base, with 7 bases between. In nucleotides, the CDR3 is TGTGCCAGCAGCTCCGGTTGGAACACTGAAGCTTTCTTT. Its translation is CASSSGWNTEAFF.

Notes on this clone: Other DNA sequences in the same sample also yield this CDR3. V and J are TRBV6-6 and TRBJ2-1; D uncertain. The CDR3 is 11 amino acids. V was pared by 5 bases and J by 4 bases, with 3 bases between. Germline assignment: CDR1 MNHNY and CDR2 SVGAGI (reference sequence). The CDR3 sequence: CASSQYNEQFF. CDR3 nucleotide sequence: TGTGCCAGCAGTCAGTACAATGAGCAGTTCTTC.

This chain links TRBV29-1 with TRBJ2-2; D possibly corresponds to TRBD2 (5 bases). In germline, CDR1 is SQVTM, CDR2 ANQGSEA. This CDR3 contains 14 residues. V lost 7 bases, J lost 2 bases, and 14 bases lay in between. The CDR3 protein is CSGRGGGNTGELFF. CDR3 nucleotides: TGCAGCGGCAGAGGCGGAGGAAACACCGGGGAGCTGTTTTTT.

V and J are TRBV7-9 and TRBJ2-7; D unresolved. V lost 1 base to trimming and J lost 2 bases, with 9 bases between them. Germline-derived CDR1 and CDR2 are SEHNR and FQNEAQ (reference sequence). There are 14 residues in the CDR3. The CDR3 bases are TGTGCCAGCAGCTTAGACGTCATTACCTACGAGCAGTACTTC. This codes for CASSLDVITYEQYF.

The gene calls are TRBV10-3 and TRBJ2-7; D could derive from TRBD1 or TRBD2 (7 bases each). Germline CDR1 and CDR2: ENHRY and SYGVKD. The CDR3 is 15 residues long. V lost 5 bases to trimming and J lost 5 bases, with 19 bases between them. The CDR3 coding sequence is TGTGCCATCAGTCGTACGGCTCCAGGGGGGGACGAGCAGTACTTC. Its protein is CAISRTAPGGDEQYF.

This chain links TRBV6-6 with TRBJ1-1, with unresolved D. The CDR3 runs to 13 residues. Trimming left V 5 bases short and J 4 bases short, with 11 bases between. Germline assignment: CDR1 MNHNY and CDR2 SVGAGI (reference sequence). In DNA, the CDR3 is TGTGCCAGCAGTGGGGAGGGTCCCACTGAAGCTTTCTTT. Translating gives CASSGEGPTEAFF.

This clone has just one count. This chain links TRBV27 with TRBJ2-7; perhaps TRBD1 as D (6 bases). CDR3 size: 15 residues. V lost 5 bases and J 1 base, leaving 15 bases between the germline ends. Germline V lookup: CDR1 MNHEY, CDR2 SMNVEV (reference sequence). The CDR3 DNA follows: TGTGCCAGCAGTCCTGAGGTGACAGGATCCTACGAGCAGTACTTC. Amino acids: CASSPEVTGSYEQYF.

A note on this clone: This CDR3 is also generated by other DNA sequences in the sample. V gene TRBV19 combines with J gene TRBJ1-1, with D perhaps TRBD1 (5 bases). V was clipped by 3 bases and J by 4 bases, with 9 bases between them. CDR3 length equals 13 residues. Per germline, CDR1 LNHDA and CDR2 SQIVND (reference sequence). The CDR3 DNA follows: TGTGCCAGTAGTATTGCAGGGACCACTGAAGCTTTCTTT. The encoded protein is CASSIAGTTEAFF.

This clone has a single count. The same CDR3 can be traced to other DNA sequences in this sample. The CDR3 spells CASSLGLGTYEQYF. CDR3 nucleotide sequence: TGTGCCAGCAGCTTAGGGCTGGGGACCTACGAGCAGTACTTC. The rearrangement uses TRBV7-2 and TRBJ2-7, with unresolved D. Per the germline V gene, CDR1 is SGHTA and CDR2 is FQGNSA. The V end lost 1 base, the J end lost 2 bases, and 9 bases lay between the germline ends. The CDR3 totals 14 residues.

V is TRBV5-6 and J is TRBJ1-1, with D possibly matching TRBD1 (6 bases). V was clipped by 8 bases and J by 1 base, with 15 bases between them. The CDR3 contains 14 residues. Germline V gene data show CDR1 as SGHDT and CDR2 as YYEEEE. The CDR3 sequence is CASTPYRENTEAFF. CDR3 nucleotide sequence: TGTGCCAGTACCCCATACAGGGAGAACACTGAAGCTTTCTTT.

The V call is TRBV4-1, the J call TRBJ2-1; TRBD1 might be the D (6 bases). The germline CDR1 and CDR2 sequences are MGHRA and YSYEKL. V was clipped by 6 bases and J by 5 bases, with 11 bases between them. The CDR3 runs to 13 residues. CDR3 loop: CASSREGDNEQFF. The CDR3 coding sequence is TGCGCCAGCAGTCGTGAGGGGGACAATGAGCAGTTCTTC.

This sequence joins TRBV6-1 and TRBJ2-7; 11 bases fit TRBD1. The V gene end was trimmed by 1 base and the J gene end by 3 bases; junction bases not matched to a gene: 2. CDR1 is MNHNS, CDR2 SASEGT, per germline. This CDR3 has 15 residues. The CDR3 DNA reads TGTGCCAGCAGTGAAGGCGGGACAGGGGGCTACGAGCAGTACTTC. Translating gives CASSEGGTGGYEQYF.

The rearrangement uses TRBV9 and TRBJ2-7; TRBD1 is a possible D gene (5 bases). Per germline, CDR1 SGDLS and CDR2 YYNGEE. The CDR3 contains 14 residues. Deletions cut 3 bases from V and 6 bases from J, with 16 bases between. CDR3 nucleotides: TGTGCCAGCAGCGCAGGGTCGCCGAGTGGCGAGCAGTACTTC. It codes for CASSAGSPSGEQYF.

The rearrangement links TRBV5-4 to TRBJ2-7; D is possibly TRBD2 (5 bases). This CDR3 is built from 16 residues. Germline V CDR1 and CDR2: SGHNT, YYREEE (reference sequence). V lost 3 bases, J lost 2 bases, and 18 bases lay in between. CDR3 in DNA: TGTGCCAGCAGCTCGACACGAGGGATTCTAGCCTACGAGCAGTACTTC. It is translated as CASSSTRGILAYEQYF.

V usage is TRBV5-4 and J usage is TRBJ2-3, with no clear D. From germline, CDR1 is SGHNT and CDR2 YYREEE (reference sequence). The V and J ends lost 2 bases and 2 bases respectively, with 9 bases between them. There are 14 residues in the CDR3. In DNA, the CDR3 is TGTGCCAGCAGCTTTAGCTCACACACAGATACGCAGTATTTT. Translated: CASSFSSHTDTQYF.

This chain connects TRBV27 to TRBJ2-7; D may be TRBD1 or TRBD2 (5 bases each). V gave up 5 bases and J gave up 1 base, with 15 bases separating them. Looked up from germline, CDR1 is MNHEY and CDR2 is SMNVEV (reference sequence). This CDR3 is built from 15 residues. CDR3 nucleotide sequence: TGTGCCAGCAGTCCGCTCCTGGGACCGTCCTACGAGCAGTACTTC. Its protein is CASSPLLGPSYEQYF.

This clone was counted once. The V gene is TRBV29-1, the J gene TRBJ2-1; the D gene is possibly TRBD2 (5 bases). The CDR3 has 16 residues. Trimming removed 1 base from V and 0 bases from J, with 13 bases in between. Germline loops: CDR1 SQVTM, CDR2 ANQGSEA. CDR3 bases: TGCAGCGTTGAAGGCGGGTTCCTGAGCTCCTACAATGAGCAGTTCTTC. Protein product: CSVEGGFLSSYNEQFF.

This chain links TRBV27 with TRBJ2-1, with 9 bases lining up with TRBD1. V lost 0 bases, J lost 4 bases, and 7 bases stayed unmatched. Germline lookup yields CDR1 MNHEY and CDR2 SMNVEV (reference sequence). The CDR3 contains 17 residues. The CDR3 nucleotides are TGTGCCAGCAGTTTATCGTTCGGGACAGGGTTTTACAATGAGCAGTTCTTC. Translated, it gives CASSLSFGTGFYNEQFF.

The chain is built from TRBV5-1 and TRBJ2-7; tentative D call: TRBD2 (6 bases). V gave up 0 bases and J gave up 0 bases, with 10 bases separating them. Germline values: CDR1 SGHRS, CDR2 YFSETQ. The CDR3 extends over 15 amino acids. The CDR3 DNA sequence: TGCGCCAGCAGCTTGGCCCGGGACTCCTCCTACGAGCAGTACTTC. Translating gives CASSLARDSSYEQYF.

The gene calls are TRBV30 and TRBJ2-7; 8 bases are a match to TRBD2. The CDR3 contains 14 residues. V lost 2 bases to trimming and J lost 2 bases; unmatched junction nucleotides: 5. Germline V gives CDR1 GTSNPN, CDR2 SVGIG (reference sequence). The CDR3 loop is CAWSRIAGPYEQYF. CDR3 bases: TGTGCCTGGAGTAGGATAGCGGGACCCTACGAGCAGTACTTC.